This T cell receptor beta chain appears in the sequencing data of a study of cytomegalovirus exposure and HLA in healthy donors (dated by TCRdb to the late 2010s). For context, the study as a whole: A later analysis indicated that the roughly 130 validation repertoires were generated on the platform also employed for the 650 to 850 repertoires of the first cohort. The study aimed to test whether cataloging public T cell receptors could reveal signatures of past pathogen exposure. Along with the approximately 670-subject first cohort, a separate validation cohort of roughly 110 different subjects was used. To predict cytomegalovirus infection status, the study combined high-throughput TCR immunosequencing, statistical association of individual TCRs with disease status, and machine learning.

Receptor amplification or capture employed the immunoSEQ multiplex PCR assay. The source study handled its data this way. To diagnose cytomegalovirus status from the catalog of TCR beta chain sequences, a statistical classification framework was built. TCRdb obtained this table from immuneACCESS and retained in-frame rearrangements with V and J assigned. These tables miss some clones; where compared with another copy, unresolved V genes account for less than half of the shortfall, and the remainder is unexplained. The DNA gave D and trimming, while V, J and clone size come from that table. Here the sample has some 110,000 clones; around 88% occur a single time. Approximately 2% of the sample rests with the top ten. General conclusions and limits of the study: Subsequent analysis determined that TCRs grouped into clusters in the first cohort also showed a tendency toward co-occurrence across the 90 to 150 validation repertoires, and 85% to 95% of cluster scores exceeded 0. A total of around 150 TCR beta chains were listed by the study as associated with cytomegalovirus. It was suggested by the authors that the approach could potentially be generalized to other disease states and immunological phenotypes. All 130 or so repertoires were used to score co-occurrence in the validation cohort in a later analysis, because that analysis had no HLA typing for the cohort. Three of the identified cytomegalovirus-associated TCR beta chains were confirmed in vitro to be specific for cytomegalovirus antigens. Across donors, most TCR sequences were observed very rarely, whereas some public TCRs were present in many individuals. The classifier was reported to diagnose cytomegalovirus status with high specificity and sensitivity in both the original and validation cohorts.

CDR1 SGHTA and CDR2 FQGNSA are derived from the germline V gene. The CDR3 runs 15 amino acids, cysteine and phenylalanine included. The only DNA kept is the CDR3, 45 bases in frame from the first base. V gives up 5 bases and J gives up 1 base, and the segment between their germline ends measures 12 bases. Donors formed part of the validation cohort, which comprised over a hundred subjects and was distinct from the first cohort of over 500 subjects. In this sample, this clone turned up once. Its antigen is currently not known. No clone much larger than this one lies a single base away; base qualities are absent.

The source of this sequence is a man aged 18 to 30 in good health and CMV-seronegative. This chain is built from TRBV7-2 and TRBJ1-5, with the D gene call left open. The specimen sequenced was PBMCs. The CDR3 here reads CASSPDSRSNQPQHF. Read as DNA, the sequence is TGTGCCAGCAGCCCTGACTCGCGAAGCAATCAGCCCCAGCATTTT. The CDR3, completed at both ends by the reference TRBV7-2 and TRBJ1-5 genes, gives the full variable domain GAGVSQSPSNKVTEKGKDVELRCDPISGHTALYWYRQSLGQGLEFLIYFQGNSAPDKSGLPSDRFSAERTGGSVSTLTIQRTQQEDSAVYLCASSPDSRSNQPQHFGDGTRLSIL.